Below are 24 T cell receptor beta chains sequenced from a single sample in a study of blood T cell repertoires in COVID-19. Produced via immunoSEQ multiplex PCR; TCRdb's table is partial and in-frame only. The table shows roughly 250,000 clones, with around 87% occurring only once. The source material was PBMCs or T cells enriched from blood (not recorded which). The receptors were sampled from a woman between 18 and 29 years old who had recovered from COVID-19.

The chain joins TRBV12-3 or TRBV12-4 to TRBJ2-7; 7 positions agree with TRBD1. This CDR3 spans 11 amino acids. V shed 2 bases, J shed 9 bases, and the junction held 1 base outside the gene matches. The CDR3: CASSLTGAQYF. CDR3 bases: TGTGCCAGCAGTTTAACAGGGGCGCAGTACTTC.

The V gene is TRBV9, the J gene TRBJ1-2, with D hard to call. The germline CDR1 and CDR2 sequences are SGDLS and YYNGEE. Trimming shortened V by 0 bases and J by 7 bases, and 13 bases separated the two germline ends. The CDR3 extends over 14 amino acids. The CDR3, as DNA: TGTGCCAGCAGCGTAGGAGGAGGGTATCTTGGCTACACCTTC. It specifies CASSVGGGYLGYTF.

Worth noting for this clone: One end of the junction does not line up with germline, which may come from a read error. J is TRBJ2-7 and V is TRBV7-7, with 9 nucleotides matching TRBD1. Per germline, CDR1 SSHAT and CDR2 FNYEAQ (reference sequence). The CDR3 has 15 residues. The CDR3: CASSLGQGQTYEQYF. The CDR3 DNA reads as TGTGCTAGCAGCTTAGGACAGGGGCAAACCTACGAGCAGTACTTC.

Worth noting for this clone: This sample also contains other DNA sequences that code for the same CDR3. The chain recombines TRBV27 with TRBJ1-2; D is perhaps TRBD1 (6 bases). CDR3 length: 13 residues. Germline CDR1 MNHEY, CDR2 SMNVEV (reference sequence). V was shortened by 5 bases and J by 4 bases, with 11 bases between the two germline ends. The DNA for the CDR3 is TGTGCCAGCAGTCTAGGACAGTTCTATGGCTACACCTTC. It yields the protein CASSLGQFYGYTF.

This chain joins TRBV2 and TRBJ2-3, with 9 bases aligning to TRBD2. Germline trimming cut 10 bases from V and 5 bases from J; bases unmatched to any gene: 10. CDR1 SNHLY and CDR2 FYNNEI come from the germline V gene. The CDR3 consists of 14 residues. The CDR3, as DNA: TGTGCCACCACGACTAGCGGAGGGAAAGATACGCAGTATTTT. It yields the protein CATTTSGGKDTQYF.

The chain employs TRBV11-2 and TRBJ1-2; D possibly corresponds to TRBD1 (5 bases). Germline assignment: CDR1 SGHAT and CDR2 FQNNGV. This CDR3 region has 14 residues. V lost 5 bases to trimming and J lost 6 bases, with 16 bases between them. CDR3 residues: CASSNPKGPDGYTF. The CDR3 coding sequence is TGTGCCAGCAGCAATCCCAAGGGGCCGGATGGCTACACCTTC.

This sequence joins TRBV5-5 and TRBJ1-5; D unresolved. V lost 2 bases, J lost 2 bases, and 5 bases lay in between. Germline CDR1 is SGHKS and CDR2 is YYEKEE (reference sequence). The CDR3 extends over 13 amino acids. For the CDR3, the DNA is TGTGCCAGCAGCTTTCAGGGCAATCAGCCCCAGCATTTT. Protein product: CASSFQGNQPQHF. Looking up the rest from reference TRBV5-5 and TRBJ1-5 gives the full variable domain: DAGVTQSPTHLIKTRGQQVTLRCSPISGHKSVSWYQQVLGQGPQFIFQYYEKEERGRGNFPDRFSARQFPNYSSELNVNALLLGDSALYLCASSFQGNQPQHFGDGTRLSIL.

The rearrangement uses TRBV2 and TRBJ1-4; D perhaps matches TRBD1 (5 bases). The germline gives CDR1 SNHLY, CDR2 FYNNEI. With 5 bases removed from V and 10 bases from J, the gap between germline ends came to 14 bases. This CDR3 spans 13 amino acids. For the CDR3, the DNA is TGTGCCAGCAGTTGGGGGGGGTTGGCAAAACTGTTTTTT. Translated: CASSWGGLAKLFF.

V and J are TRBV2 and TRBJ1-3; D remains unclear. The V gene lost 3 bases and the J gene lost 0 bases, with 6 bases spanning the gap. Per germline, CDR1 SNHLY and CDR2 FYNNEI. The CDR3 sequence is 14 residues long. CDR3 sequence (DNA): TGTGCCAGCAGTGAGGAGAGCTCTGGAAACACCATATATTTT. Residues: CASSEESSGNTIYF.

This chain connects TRBV13 to TRBJ1-1; 10 nucleotides align to TRBD1. The germline CDR1 and CDR2 sequences are PRHDT and FYEKMQ (reference sequence). CDR3 length: 13 amino acids. V gave up 5 bases and J gave up 10 bases; unmatched junction bases: 7. The CDR3 DNA sequence: TGTGCCAGCAGCGAAGGGACAGGGGAAGGAGCTTTCTTT. It yields the protein CASSEGTGEGAFF.

The chain recombines TRBV3-1 (or the pseudogene TRBV3-2) with TRBJ2-7; TRBD1 agrees at 9 bases. The CDR3 extends over 15 amino acids. The germline gives CDR1 LGHDT, CDR2 YNNKEL (reference sequence). Unmatched junction bases numbered 6, after V lost 5 bases and J lost 1 base. The CDR3: CASSTRTGVSYEQYF. CDR3 DNA: TGTGCCAGCAGCACCCGGACAGGGGTATCCTACGAGCAGTACTTC.

Here the CDR3 reads CASSINTGAMNTEAFF. For the CDR3, the DNA is TGTGCCAGTAGTATAAATACAGGGGCGATGAACACTGAAGCTTTCTTT. The chain joins TRBV19 to TRBJ1-1, with 7 bases identical to TRBD1. The length of the CDR3 is 16 residues. The germline CDR1 and CDR2 sequences are LNHDA and SQIVND (reference sequence). Trimming cost V 2 bases and J 0 bases; bases outside gene matches: 6.

In this sample, this clone turned up once. The chain recombines TRBV7-6 with TRBJ2-7; 9 nucleotides agree with TRBD2. Germline loops: CDR1 SGHVS, CDR2 FNYEAQ. CDR3 length: 15 residues. J gave up 6 bases and V 1 base, and 7 bases lay outside the gene matches. CDR3 protein: CASSLGGGAPFEQYF. The CDR3 region has the DNA TGTGCCAGCAGCTTAGGCGGGGGGGCCCCCTTCGAGCAGTACTTC.

The CDR3 here is CASGGAGTSGNTIYF. DNA of the CDR3: TGTGCCAGCGGGGGGGCAGGGACATCTGGAAACACCATATATTTT. The chain couples TRBV6-5 to TRBJ1-3; D perhaps matches TRBD1 (6 bases). The CDR3 spans 15 residues. The germline gives CDR1 MNHEY, CDR2 SVGAGI. Trimming took 8 bases from V and 1 from J, leaving 15 bases between them.

The chain joins TRBV28 to TRBJ1-1; the D gene is possibly TRBD1 (5 bases). The CDR3 has 15 amino acids. Trimming left V 5 bases short and J 0 bases short, with 13 bases between. Germline-derived CDR1 and CDR2 are MDHEN and SYDVKM. The CDR3: CASSLGGRMNTEAFF. The CDR3 DNA is TGTGCCAGCAGTCTGGGGGGACGGATGAACACTGAAGCTTTCTTT.

The genes are TRBV28 and TRBJ2-7; TRBD2 agrees at 9 bases. Germline V lookup: CDR1 MDHEN, CDR2 SYDVKM. Unmatched junction bases numbered 11, after V lost 6 bases and J lost 5 bases. There are 15 residues in the CDR3. The DNA of the CDR3 is TGTGCCAGCAGCCTCCCGACTAGCGGACGCCACGAGCAGTACTTC. Protein sequence: CASSLPTSGRHEQYF.

The chain employs TRBV9 and TRBJ1-1, with TRBD1 matching 10 bases. The germline V gene has CDR1 SGDLS and CDR2 YYNGEE. The CDR3 is 18 amino acids. Unmatched junction bases numbered 8, after V lost 0 bases and J lost 0 bases. The CDR3 DNA follows: TGTGCCAGCAGCGTAGTCCCGACAGGGGGCCCAATGAACACTGAAGCTTTCTTT. Translation: CASSVVPTGGPMNTEAFF.

This CDR3 reads CASSVTSGEQETQYF. The CDR3 DNA reads as TGTGCCAGCAGTGTGACTAGCGGGGAACAAGAGACCCAGTACTTC. This chain joins TRBV27 and TRBJ2-5; 11 bases are shared with TRBD2. Germline V gene data show CDR1 as MNHEY and CDR2 as SMNVEV (reference sequence). The J segment lost 2 bases and the V segment lost 5 bases, leaving 4 bases of the junction unmatched. CDR3 length: 15 amino acids.

This clone was seen only once. The J gene is TRBJ2-3, the V gene TRBV19; 8 bases agree with TRBD1. This CDR3 region has 15 residues. Per germline, CDR1 LNHDA and CDR2 SQIVND (reference sequence). After removal of 4 bases from V and 0 bases from J, the junction contained 3 bases not matched to a gene. The CDR3 sequence: CASSTQGVSTDTQYF. In nucleotides, the CDR3 is TGTGCCAGTAGTACACAGGGGGTTAGCACAGATACGCAGTATTTT.

DNA of the CDR3: TGTGCCAGCAGCTTAGGAGCCGGGGGGAATGAGCAGTTCTTC. Its protein is CASSLGAGGNEQFF. The chain joins TRBV7-9 to TRBJ2-1; 7 bases line up with TRBD2. Losses at the gene ends were 1 base for V and 7 bases for J; bases not matched to a gene: 4. The CDR3 is 14 residues long. From germline, CDR1 is SEHNR and CDR2 FQNEAQ (reference sequence).

This sequence joins TRBV10-3 and TRBJ2-1; 8 nucleotides align to TRBD2. V was clipped by 3 bases and J by 0 bases; unmatched bases: 4. CDR3 length: 16 residues. Germline V gene lookup returns CDR1 ENHRY and CDR2 SYGVKD. The CDR3 loop reads CAISDLSGDSYNEQFF. The CDR3 DNA sequence: TGTGCCATCAGTGATCTTAGCGGGGACTCCTACAATGAGCAGTTCTTC.

The chain carries TRBV19 and TRBJ1-5, with 11 bases that match TRBD1. The trim removed 5 bases at V and 3 bases at J, leaving 6 bases unmatched. The CDR3 has 16 amino acids. Per germline, CDR1 LNHDA and CDR2 SQIVND (reference sequence). As DNA, the CDR3 is TGTGCCAGTAGTGGGACAGGGGGAACAAACAATCAGCCCCAGCATTTT. Protein product: CASSGTGGTNNQPQHF.

This chain joins TRBV5-8 and TRBJ2-7; D ambiguous. Trimming stripped 0 bases from V and 0 bases from J, with 16 bases between. The CDR3 contains 17 residues. The germline V gene encodes CDR1 SGHTS and CDR2 YDEGEE. The CDR3 DNA reads as TGTGCCAGCAGCTTGGGAGCTTCGAGGCTCAGCTCCTACGAGCAGTACTTC. It yields the protein CASSLGASRLSSYEQYF.

The chain is built from TRBV7-9 and TRBJ2-7; tentatively, D is TRBD2 (6 bases). From germline, CDR1 is SEHNR and CDR2 FQNEAQ (reference sequence). This CDR3 is built from 12 residues. V lost 0 bases to trimming and J lost 6 bases, with 6 bases between them. The CDR3 DNA sequence: TGTGCCAGCAGCTTAGCGGAGGGCGAGCAGTACTTC. Its protein is CASSLAEGEQYF.